This T cell receptor beta chain was found in a study of cytomegalovirus exposure and HLA in healthy donors. The overall study: About 85 million unique TCR sequences came from HLA-typed donors in an early release. Among approximately 400 genotyped donors, around 80% fell in the Caucasian-associated ancestry cluster. General study points: The likely origin of a cluster of highly shared sequence variants was a sequencing artifact.

Primers for the PCR totalled 60 Vbeta and 13 Jbeta. The repertoire was sequenced with immunoSEQ multiplex PCR; TCRdb's copy has only in-frame clones and lacks some. Of some 170,000 clones in the sample, about four fifths were seen once. Germline V gene lookup returns CDR1 SGHRS and CDR2 YFSETQ. The CDR3 runs to 13 residues. Unmatched junction bases numbered 0, after V lost 4 bases and J lost 0 bases. Note on this clone: No antigen is known for it.

The TCR sequence derives from a woman aged 18-30 years in good health and CMV-seropositive. The chain employs TRBV5-1 and TRBJ1-2, with 7 bases identical to TRBD1. Sequencing input: PBMCs. CDR3 bases: TGCGCCAGCAGCCAGGGGGCTAACTATGGCTACACCTTC. Translation gives CASSQGANYGYTF. Complete variable domain (other parts from reference TRBV5-1 and TRBJ1-2): KAGVTQTPRYLIKTRGQQVTLSCSPISGHRSVSWYQQTPGQGLQFLFEYFSETQRNKGNFPGRFSGRQFSNSRSEMNVSTLELGDSALYLCASSQGANYGYTFGSGTRLTVV.